These T cell receptor beta chains were read from a single sample in a study of vaccination and CD4 T cells after COVID-19. TCRdb itself ran the PCR reads through MiXCR, one entry per CDR3 protein. The sample records some 7,700 distinct CDR3 sequences, around three fifths being singletons. Their recognized antigens are unknown. The material was cultured CD4+ T cells from blood, obtained after SARS-CoV-2 vaccination. All receptors derive from a human donor with COVID-19. CDR3s include the opening cysteine and the closing phenylalanine or tryptophan. Each record gives: V gene, J gene, D gene, clone size, CDR3 protein, CDR3 DNA. The D gene is left open where the match is weak. Not every row has a clone size; where given, it reads once, few, many or a size class.

v_call: TRBV6-2/TRBV6-3; j_call: TRBJ1-2; d_call: -; clone_size: -; cdr3_aa: CASSYSMGSYGYTF; cdr3_nt: TGTGCCAGCAGTTACTCGATGGGCAGCTATGGCTACACCTTC
v_call: TRBV7-9; j_call: TRBJ1-1; d_call: TRBD1; clone_size: -; cdr3_aa: CASSSSGTEPYRAFF; cdr3_nt: TGTGCCAGCAGCTCCTCCGGGACAGAGCCTTATAGGGCTTTCTTT
v_call: TRBV27; j_call: TRBJ1-1; d_call: -; clone_size: -; cdr3_aa: CASSLNRNTEAFF; cdr3_nt: TGTGCCAGCAGTTTAAACAGAAACACTGAAGCTTTCTTT
v_call: TRBV11-2; j_call: TRBJ1-6; d_call: -; clone_size: -; cdr3_aa: CASSRGGTPHF; cdr3_nt: TGTGCCAGCAGCCGTGGGGGGACCCCCCACTTT
v_call: TRBV6-1; j_call: TRBJ2-7; d_call: -; clone_size: -; cdr3_aa: CASSVNQGTYEQYF; cdr3_nt: TGTGCCAGCAGCGTTAACCAGGGTACCTACGAGCAGTACTTC
v_call: TRBV7-9; j_call: TRBJ1-1; d_call: TRBD1; clone_size: -; cdr3_aa: CASSAYRGANTEAFF; cdr3_nt: TGTGCCAGCAGCGCATACAGGGGGGCGAACACTGAAGCTTTCTTT
v_call: TRBV20-1; j_call: TRBJ1-1; d_call: -; clone_size: -; cdr3_aa: CSARDPGQPNTEAFF; cdr3_nt: TGCAGTGCTAGAGATCCCGGGCAGCCGAACACTGAAGCTTTCTTT
v_call: TRBV19; j_call: TRBJ1-2; d_call: -; clone_size: -; cdr3_aa: CASRTDDYGYTF; cdr3_nt: TGTGCCAGTCGTACTGATGACTATGGCTACACCTTC
v_call: TRBV24-1; j_call: TRBJ1-2; d_call: -; clone_size: once; cdr3_aa: CATSDHPTDTNYGYTF; cdr3_nt: TGTGCCACCAGTGACCACCCGACGGACACGAACTATGGCTACACCTTC
v_call: TRBV7-8; j_call: TRBJ1-6; d_call: TRBD1; clone_size: -; cdr3_aa: CASTPPRQGHYNSPLHF; cdr3_nt: TGTGCCAGCACCCCCCCCCGACAGGGCCACTATAATTCACCCCTCCACTTT
v_call: TRBV2; j_call: TRBJ1-1; d_call: -; clone_size: once; cdr3_aa: CASSDRRSSTWATEAFF; cdr3_nt: TGTGCCAGCAGTGATAGGAGGAGTTCTACTTGGGCCACTGAAGCTTTCTTT
v_call: TRBV6-4; j_call: TRBJ2-3; d_call: TRBD2; clone_size: -; cdr3_aa: CASSDSPGLAGTDTQYF; cdr3_nt: TGTGCCAGCAGTGACTCTCCGGGCCTAGCGGGAACAGATACGCAGTATTTT
v_call: TRBV30; j_call: TRBJ1-2; d_call: -; clone_size: once; cdr3_aa: CAWTGQGYYGYTF; cdr3_nt: TGTGCCTGGACCGGACAAGGCTACTATGGCTACACCTTC
v_call: TRBV11-1; j_call: TRBJ2-7; d_call: -; clone_size: -; cdr3_aa: CASSSQGQVPSEQYF; cdr3_nt: TGTGCCAGCAGCTCTCAAGGGCAGGTCCCCTCCGAGCAGTACTTC
v_call: TRBV19; j_call: TRBJ1-2; d_call: -; clone_size: -; cdr3_aa: CASNLQDGFYGYTF; cdr3_nt: TGTGCCAGTAATCTTCAGGACGGCTTCTATGGCTACACCTTC